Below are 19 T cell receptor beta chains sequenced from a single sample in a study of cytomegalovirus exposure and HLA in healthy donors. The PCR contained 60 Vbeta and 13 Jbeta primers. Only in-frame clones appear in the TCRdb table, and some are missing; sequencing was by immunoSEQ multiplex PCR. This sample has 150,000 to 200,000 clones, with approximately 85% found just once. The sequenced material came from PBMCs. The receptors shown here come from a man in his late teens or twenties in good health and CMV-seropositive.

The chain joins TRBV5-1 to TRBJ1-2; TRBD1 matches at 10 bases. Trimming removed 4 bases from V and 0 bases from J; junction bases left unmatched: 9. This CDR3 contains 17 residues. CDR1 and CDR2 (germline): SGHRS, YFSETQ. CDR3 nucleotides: TGCGCCAGCAGCATACGACAGGGGGCCGGGCCTAACTATGGCTACACCTTC. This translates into CASSIRQGAGPNYGYTF.

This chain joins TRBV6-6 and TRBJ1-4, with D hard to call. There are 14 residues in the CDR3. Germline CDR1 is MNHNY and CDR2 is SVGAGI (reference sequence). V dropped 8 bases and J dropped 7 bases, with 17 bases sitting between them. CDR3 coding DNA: TGTGCCAGCCGCCTCGGGCCGGGGAGTGAAAAACTGTTTTTT. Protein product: CASRLGPGSEKLFF.

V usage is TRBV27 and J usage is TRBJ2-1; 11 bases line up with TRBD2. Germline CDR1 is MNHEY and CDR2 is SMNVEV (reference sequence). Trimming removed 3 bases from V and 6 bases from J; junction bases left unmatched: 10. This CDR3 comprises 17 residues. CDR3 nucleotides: TGTGCCAGCAGTTTGCCCCAGGGACTAGCGGCAAGCAATGAGCAGTTCTTC. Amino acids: CASSLPQGLAASNEQFF.

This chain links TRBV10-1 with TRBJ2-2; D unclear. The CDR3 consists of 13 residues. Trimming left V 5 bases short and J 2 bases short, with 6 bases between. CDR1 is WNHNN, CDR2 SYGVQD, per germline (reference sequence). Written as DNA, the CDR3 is TGCGCCAGCAGTTCAGTCAACACCGGGGAGCTGTTTTTT. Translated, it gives CASSSVNTGELFF.

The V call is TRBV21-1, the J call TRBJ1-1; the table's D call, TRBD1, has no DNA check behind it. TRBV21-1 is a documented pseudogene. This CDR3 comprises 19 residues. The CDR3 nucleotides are TGTGCCAGCAGCGATATGTCACAGGGGTCGCACGAGGAGCGGACTGAAGCTTTCTTT. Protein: CASSDMSQGSHEERTEAFF.

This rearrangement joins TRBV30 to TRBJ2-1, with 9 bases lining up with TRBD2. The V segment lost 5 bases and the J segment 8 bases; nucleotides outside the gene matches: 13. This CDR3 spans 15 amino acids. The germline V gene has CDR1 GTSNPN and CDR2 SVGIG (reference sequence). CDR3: CAWQGWSSGGYEQFF. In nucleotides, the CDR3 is TGTGCCTGGCAGGGGTGGAGTAGCGGGGGTTATGAGCAGTTCTTC.

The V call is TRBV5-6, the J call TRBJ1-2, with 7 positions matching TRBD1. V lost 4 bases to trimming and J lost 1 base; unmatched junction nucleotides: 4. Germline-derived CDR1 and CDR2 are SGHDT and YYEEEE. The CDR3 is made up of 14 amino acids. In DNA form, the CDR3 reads TGTGCCAGCAGCGGGACAGTCTATAACTATGGCTACACCTTC. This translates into CASSGTVYNYGYTF.

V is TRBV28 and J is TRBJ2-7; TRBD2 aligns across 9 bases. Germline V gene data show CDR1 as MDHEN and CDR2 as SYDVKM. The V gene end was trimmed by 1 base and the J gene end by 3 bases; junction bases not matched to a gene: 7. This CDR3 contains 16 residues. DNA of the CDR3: TGTGCCAGCAGTTTATCGGCGGGGGGGAGGGTCTACGAGCAGTACTTC. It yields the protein CASSLSAGGRVYEQYF.

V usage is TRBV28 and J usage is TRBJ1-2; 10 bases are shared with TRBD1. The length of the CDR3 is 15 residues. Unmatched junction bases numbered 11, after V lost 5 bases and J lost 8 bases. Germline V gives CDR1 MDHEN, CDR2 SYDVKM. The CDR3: CASSTPWDRGGGYTF. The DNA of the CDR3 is TGTGCCAGCAGTACCCCATGGGACAGGGGTGGAGGCTACACCTTC.

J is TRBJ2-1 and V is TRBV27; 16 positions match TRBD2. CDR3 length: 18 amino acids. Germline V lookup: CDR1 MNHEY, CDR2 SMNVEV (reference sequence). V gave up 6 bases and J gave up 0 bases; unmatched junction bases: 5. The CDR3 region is CASSPGLAGGSSYNEQFF. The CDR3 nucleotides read TGTGCCAGCAGCCCGGGACTAGCGGGGGGGAGCTCCTACAATGAGCAGTTCTTC.

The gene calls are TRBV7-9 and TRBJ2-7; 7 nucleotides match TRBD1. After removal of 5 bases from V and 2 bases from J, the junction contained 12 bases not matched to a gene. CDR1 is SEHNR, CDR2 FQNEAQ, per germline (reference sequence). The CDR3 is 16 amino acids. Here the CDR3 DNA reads TGTGCCAGCAGCCCGTCGACAGGGTTGGGGGCCTACGAGCAGTACTTC. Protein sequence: CASSPSTGLGAYEQYF. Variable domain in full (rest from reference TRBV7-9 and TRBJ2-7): DTGVSQNPRHKITKRGQNVTFRCDPISEHNRLYWYRQTLGQGPEFLTYFQNEAQLEKSRLLSDRFSAERPKGSFSTLEIQRTEQGDSAMYLCASSPSTGLGAYEQYFGPGTRLTVT.

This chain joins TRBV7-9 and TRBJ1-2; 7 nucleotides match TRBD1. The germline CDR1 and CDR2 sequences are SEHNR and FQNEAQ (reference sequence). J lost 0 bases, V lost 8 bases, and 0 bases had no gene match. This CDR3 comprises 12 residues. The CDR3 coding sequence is TGTGCCAGCGGGACAGCTAACTATGGCTACACCTTC. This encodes CASGTANYGYTF.

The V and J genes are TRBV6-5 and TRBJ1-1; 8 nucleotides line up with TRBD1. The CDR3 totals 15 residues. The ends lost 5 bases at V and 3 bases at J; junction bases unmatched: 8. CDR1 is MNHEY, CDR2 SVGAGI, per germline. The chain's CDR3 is CASSPPTGGDTEAFF. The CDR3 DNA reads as TGTGCCAGCAGTCCACCTACAGGGGGGGACACTGAAGCTTTCTTT.

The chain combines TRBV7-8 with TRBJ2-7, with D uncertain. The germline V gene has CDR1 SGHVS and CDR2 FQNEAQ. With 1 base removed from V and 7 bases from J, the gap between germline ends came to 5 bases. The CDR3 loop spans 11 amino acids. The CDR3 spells CASSLVQEQYF. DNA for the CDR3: TGTGCCAGCAGCTTAGTTCAGGAGCAGTACTTC.

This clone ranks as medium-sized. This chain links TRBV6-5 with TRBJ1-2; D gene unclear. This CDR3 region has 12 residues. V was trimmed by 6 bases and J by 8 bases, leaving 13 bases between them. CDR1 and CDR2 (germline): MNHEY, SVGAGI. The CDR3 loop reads CASSLVGQGYTF. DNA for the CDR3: TGTGCCAGCAGCTTAGTGGGCCAGGGCTACACCTTC.

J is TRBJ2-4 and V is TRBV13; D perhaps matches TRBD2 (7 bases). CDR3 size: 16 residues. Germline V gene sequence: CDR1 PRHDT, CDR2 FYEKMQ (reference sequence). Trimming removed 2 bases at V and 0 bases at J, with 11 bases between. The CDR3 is CASSLRGGEAKNIQYF. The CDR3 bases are TGTGCCAGCAGCTTAAGGGGGGGGGAAGCCAAAAACATTCAGTACTTC.

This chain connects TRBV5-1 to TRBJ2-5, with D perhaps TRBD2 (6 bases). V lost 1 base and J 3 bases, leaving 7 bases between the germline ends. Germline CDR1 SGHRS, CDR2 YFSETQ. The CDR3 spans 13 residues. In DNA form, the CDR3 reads TGCGCCAGCAGCTTGACGGGGGAAGAGACCCAGTACTTC. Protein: CASSLTGEETQYF.

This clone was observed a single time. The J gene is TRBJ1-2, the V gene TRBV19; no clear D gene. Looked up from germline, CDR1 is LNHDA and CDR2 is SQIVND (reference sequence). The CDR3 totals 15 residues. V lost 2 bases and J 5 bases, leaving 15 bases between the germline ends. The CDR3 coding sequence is TGTGCCAGTAGTATAAGCGGGGTGAGGAAATATGGCTACACCTTC. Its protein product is CASSISGVRKYGYTF.

The CDR3 protein is CASSSQASNTEAFF. Here the CDR3 DNA reads TGTGCCAGTAGTTCACAGGCCTCGAACACTGAAGCTTTCTTT. This chain uses TRBV19 with TRBJ1-1, with a tentative D call TRBD1 (5 bases). Trimming removed 5 bases at V and 1 base at J, with 11 bases between. The CDR3 is 14 residues long. Germline CDR1 is LNHDA and CDR2 is SQIVND (reference sequence).